In this sample, the clone carrying this T cell receptor (beta chain) is medium-sized. The sample is drawn from a study of control samples from healthy donors and cancer patients. Sequenced by immunoSEQ multiplex PCR; TCRdb stores in-frame clones only, minus some. The sample records approximately 88,000 clones, just over 90% being singletons. The CDR3 length is 16 residues. Trimming took 1 base from V and 3 from J, leaving 16 bases between them. Germline V gene sequence: CDR1 MGHDK, CDR2 SYGVNS. The clonotype was recovered from a woman in her twenties or thirties in good health. The specimen was blood. The chain uses TRBV25-1 and TRBJ2-7; D possibly uses TRBD1 or TRBD2 (6 bases each). CDR3 nucleotide sequence: TGTGCCAGCAGTGAATTCCGAGGGGGGACTGGCTACGAGCAGTACTTC. Translation: CASSEFRGGTGYEQYF.